These T cell receptor beta chains were read from a single sample in a study of blood T cell repertoires in COVID-19. The method was immunoSEQ multiplex PCR; TCRdb's version includes in-frame clones alone and lacks a portion of them. The data contain some 100,000 clones, roughly 80% of them seen just once; the ten biggest clones take up about 2.5%. The specimen was peripheral blood. The receptors were gathered from a man aged 50 to 60 with acute or convalescent COVID-19. The CDR3 runs from the conserved cysteine through the conserved F or W. A D gene is named only where the DNA matches it firmly. Expanded clones get a size class; other rows say once, few or many, or leave the size out.

J gene	V gene	clone size	D gene	CDR3 DNA	CDR3 protein
TRBJ1-1	TRBV15	NA	NA	TGTGCCACCAGCAGAGAGAGTCCCCCGAACACTGAAGCTTTCTTT	CATSRESPPNTEAFF
TRBJ2-3	TRBV5-1	once	NA	TGCGCCAGCAGCCCTCCGGCAGGGGCTGATACGCAGTATTTT	CASSPPAGADTQYF
TRBJ2-7	TRBV10-1	NA	TRBD1	TGCGCCAGCAGTGAGGGGCAGGGGGCAAAATACGAGCAGTACTTC	CASSEGQGAKYEQYF
TRBJ1-5	TRBV6-4	NA	NA	TGTGCCAGCAGTGACTCGGCTCCCAGGGAGGGTCAGCCCCAGCATTTT	CASSDSAPREGQPQHF
TRBJ1-1	TRBV7-9	NA	NA	TGTGCCAGCAGCGAGGCGGGGGGCGGTACTGAAGCTTTCTTT	CASSEAGGGTEAFF
TRBJ1-1	TRBV29-1	NA	TRBD1	TGCAGCGTTGACCCGACAGGGTTCGACACTGAAGCTTTCTTT	CSVDPTGFDTEAFF
TRBJ2-7	TRBV3-1/TRBV3-2	NA	TRBD2	TGTGCCAGCAGCCAAAGTGGACTAGCGGGAGGCTACGAGCAGTACTTC	CASSQSGLAGGYEQYF
TRBJ1-1	TRBV6-6	NA	TRBD1	TGTGCCAGCAGTTACCCCCGGGACAGCAGGAACACTGAAGCTTTCTTT	CASSYPRDSRNTEAFF
TRBJ2-5	TRBV2	NA	TRBD2	TGTGCCAGCATCTTGGGACTAGCGGGAGGAGAGACCCAGTACTTC	CASILGLAGGETQYF
TRBJ1-1	TRBV5-1	NA	TRBD1	TGCGCCAGCAGCTTTGGCGACAGGGGAACTGAAGCTTTCTTT	CASSFGDRGTEAFF
TRBJ1-2	TRBV5-1	NA	TRBD1	TGCGCCAGCAGCTTGGCTGGACAGGAAGTTTATGGCTACACCTTC	CASSLAGQEVYGYTF
TRBJ1-2	TRBV6-5	NA	TRBD1	TGTGCCACAGGACAGGTTGGCTACACCTTC	CATGQVGYTF
TRBJ1-5	TRBV2	NA	TRBD1	TGTGCCAGCAGTTACAGGGGTGGACAGCCCCAGCATTTT	CASSYRGGQPQHF
TRBJ1-4	TRBV21-1	NA	NA	TGTGCCAGCAGCAAAGGGTGGGGCAGGGGGCGCTTGGCTAATGAAAAACTGTTTTTT	CASSKGWGRGRLANEKLFF
TRBJ1-2	TRBV7-3	NA	TRBD1	TGTGCCAGCAGCTGGGGGACAGGGGCTGATGGCTACACCTTC	CASSWGTGADGYTF
TRBJ2-3	TRBV4-2	NA	NA	TGTGCCAGCAGCCCCCGACTAGCAGGGGCAGATACGCAGTATTTT	CASSPRLAGADTQYF
TRBJ1-1	TRBV3-1/TRBV3-2	NA	NA	TGTGCCAGCAGCCAGGGCCCCGGGAACACTGAAGCTTTCTTT	CASSQGPGNTEAFF
TRBJ1-1	TRBV18	NA	NA	TGTGCCAGCTCACCACGGGCGAACACTGAAGCTTTCTTT	CASSPRANTEAFF
TRBJ1-3	TRBV10-3	NA	TRBD1	TGTGCCATCACTCCGGGACAGCTAGGTCACTCTGGAAACACCATATATTTT	CAITPGQLGHSGNTIYF
TRBJ2-5	TRBV27	NA	NA	TGTGCCAGCGGCCTTGGGACTCCTCAAGAGACCCAGTACTTC	CASGLGTPQETQYF
TRBJ2-2	TRBV9	NA	TRBD2	TGTGCCAGCAGTTATAGCGGGGGGCTGAACACCGGGGAGCTGTTTTTT	CASSYSGGLNTGELFF
TRBJ1-6	TRBV18	NA	NA	TGTGCCAGCTCACCACCGTCGGTAGTGCATTCACCCCTCCACTTT	CASSPPSVVHSPLHF
TRBJ2-7	TRBV29-1	few	TRBD2	TGCAGCGTTCAGGGGACTAGCGGGCTGAACGAGCAGTACTTC	CSVQGTSGLNEQYF
TRBJ2-7	TRBV3-1/TRBV3-2	NA	NA	TGTGCCAGCAGCTTACAGGCCTACGAGCAGTACTTC	CASSLQAYEQYF
TRBJ2-7	TRBV6-1	NA	TRBD2	TGTGCCAGCAGTGGCTATAGCGGGAGGTACTCCTACGAGCAGTACTTC	CASSGYSGRYSYEQYF
TRBJ2-1	TRBV5-1	NA	TRBD2	TGCGCCAGCAGCCCCGAAAAACTAGCGGGAGGTAATGAGCAGTTCTTC	CASSPEKLAGGNEQFF
TRBJ2-7	TRBV5-4	few	NA	TGTGCCAGCAGCTTATCTGGGGCATGGTCCTACGAGCAGTACTTC	CASSLSGAWSYEQYF
TRBJ1-6	TRBV15	NA	TRBD1	TGTGCCACCAGCAGAGATCAGGGGGAAGGGCTCCACTTT	CATSRDQGEGLHF
TRBJ2-5	TRBV5-1	once	TRBD2	TGCGCCAGCAGCGGCGGGGGGCAAGAGACCCAGTACTTC	CASSGGGQETQYF
TRBJ2-3	TRBV5-6	NA	NA	TGTGCCAGCAGCTTGGGGCATTTCACAGATACGCAGTATTTT	CASSLGHFTDTQYF
TRBJ1-5	TRBV6-5	NA	NA	TGTGCCAGCAAAGACATTAGCAATCAGCCCCAGCATTTT	CASKDISNQPQHF
TRBJ1-5	TRBV19	NA	TRBD1	TGTGCCAGTAGTATGAGGACAGGGGACCAGCCCCAGCATTTT	CASSMRTGDQPQHF
TRBJ1-1	TRBV19	NA	TRBD1	TGTGCCAGTAGTTCTAACAGGGGCCGAGAGAACACTGAAGCTTTCTTT	CASSSNRGRENTEAFF
TRBJ2-5	TRBV5-1	NA	NA	TGCGCCAGCAGCCCCGTTACAGAAGAGACCCAGTACTTC	CASSPVTEETQYF
TRBJ1-2	TRBV27	NA	NA	TGTGCCAGCAGTTTAACCGGGTCGGGCTATGGCTACACCTTC	CASSLTGSGYGYTF
TRBJ1-2	TRBV3-1/TRBV3-2	NA	TRBD1	TGTGCCAGCAGCCTCAGATCGCTACCGGGACAGGGTTATGGCTACACCTTC	CASSLRSLPGQGYGYTF
TRBJ2-7	TRBV7-3	NA	NA	TGTGCCAGCAGCTTAAATCCGGGGTTGGGCGAGCAGTACTTC	CASSLNPGLGEQYF
TRBJ2-1	TRBV5-1	NA	TRBD2	TGCGCCAGCAGCAAACTAGGGACTAGCGGGAGGGAGTACAATGAGCAGTTCTTC	CASSKLGTSGREYNEQFF
TRBJ2-2	TRBV25-1	NA	TRBD2	TGTGCCAGCAGTGAGACTAGCGGGGGACCGCTCACCGGGGAGCTGTTTTTT	CASSETSGGPLTGELFF
TRBJ2-3	TRBV27	NA	NA	TGTGCCAGCAGTTTGAATTGGGGGCTCGATACGCAGTATTTT	CASSLNWGLDTQYF
TRBJ2-5	TRBV12-2	few	NA	TGTGCAAGTCGCTTAAAGATCACCATAGCGACTCGAGAGGGAGAGACCCAGTACTTC	CASRLKITIATREGETQYF
TRBJ2-1	TRBV29-1	NA	TRBD2	TGCAGCGTTGAGGGCGGGAGGGCAGATGAGCAGTTCTTC	CSVEGGRADEQFF
TRBJ2-7	TRBV19	NA	TRBD2	TGTGCCAGTTCGGACATAGCGGGAGAACTGGGCGAGCAGTACTTC	CASSDIAGELGEQYF
TRBJ2-7	TRBV5-6	large	TRBD1	TGTGCCAGCAGCGGACCAGGGGGCTCCTACGAGCAGTACTTC	CASSGPGGSYEQYF
TRBJ1-6	TRBV7-9	few	NA	TGTGCCAGCAGCCCCTCCCTTGGAGGTGCTAATTCACCCCTCCACTTT	CASSPSLGGANSPLHF
TRBJ2-7	TRBV27	NA	NA	TGTGCCAGCAGCGGAGCTCCTTTTCCCTACGAGCAGTACTTC	CASSGAPFPYEQYF
TRBJ2-5	TRBV28	NA	TRBD2	TGTGCCCTGCACCCCTCACTAGCGGGAGGGCCTGAGACCCAGTACTTC	CALHPSLAGGPETQYF
TRBJ2-7	TRBV6-5	once	TRBD2	TGTGCCAGCAACAAAGCGGGAGGGTACGAGCAGTACTTC	CASNKAGGYEQYF
TRBJ2-7	TRBV6-5	NA	NA	TGTGCCAGCAGACGTCCAGGGACAACACGCGAGCAGTACTTC	CASRRPGTTREQYF
TRBJ1-3	TRBV19	NA	TRBD1	TGTGCCAGTAGTATACCGCGGCAGGGGGCGTTTGGAAACACCATATATTTT	CASSIPRQGAFGNTIYF
TRBJ2-4	TRBV3-1/TRBV3-2	NA	NA	TGTGCCAGCAGCCCCACAATAGCCAAAAACATTCAGTACTTC	CASSPTIAKNIQYF
TRBJ2-7	TRBV4-1	few	NA	TGCGCCAGCAGCCAAGATCCGGCAGCCCGACACTACGAGCAGTACTTC	CASSQDPAARHYEQYF
TRBJ2-7	TRBV6-2/TRBV6-3	NA	TRBD1	TGTGCCAGCAGTTACTCGACCAGGGACAGCGGAAGCTCCTACGAGCAGTACTTC	CASSYSTRDSGSSYEQYF
TRBJ2-7	TRBV28	NA	TRBD1	TGTGCCAGCAGTTTAACCCGGGACAGGGGCTACGAGCAGTACTTC	CASSLTRDRGYEQYF